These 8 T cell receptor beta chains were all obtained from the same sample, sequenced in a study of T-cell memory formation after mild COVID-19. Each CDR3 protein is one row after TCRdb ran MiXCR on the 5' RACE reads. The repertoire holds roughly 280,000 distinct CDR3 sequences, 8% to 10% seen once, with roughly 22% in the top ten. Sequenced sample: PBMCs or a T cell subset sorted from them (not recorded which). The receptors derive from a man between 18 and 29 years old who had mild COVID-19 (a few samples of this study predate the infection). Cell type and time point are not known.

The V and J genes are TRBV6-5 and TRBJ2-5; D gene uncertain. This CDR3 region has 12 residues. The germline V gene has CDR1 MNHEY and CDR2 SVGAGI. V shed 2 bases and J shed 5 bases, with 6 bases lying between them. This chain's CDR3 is CASSYRRETQYF. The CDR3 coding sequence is TGTGCCAGCAGTTACCGTAGGGAGACCCAGTACTTC.

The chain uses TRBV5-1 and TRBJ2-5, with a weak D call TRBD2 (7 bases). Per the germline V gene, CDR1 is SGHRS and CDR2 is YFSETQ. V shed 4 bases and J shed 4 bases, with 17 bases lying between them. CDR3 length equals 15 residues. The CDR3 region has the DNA TGCGCCAGCAGCGGGGGGGCCGGGACGGCAGAGACCCAGTACTTC. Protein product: CASSGGAGTAETQYF.

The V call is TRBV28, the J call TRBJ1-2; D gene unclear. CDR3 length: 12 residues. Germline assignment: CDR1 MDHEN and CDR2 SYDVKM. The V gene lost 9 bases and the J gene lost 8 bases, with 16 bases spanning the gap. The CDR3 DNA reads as TGTGCCAGTTCCACGTCCGGCCTAGGCTACACCTTC. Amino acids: CASSTSGLGYTF.

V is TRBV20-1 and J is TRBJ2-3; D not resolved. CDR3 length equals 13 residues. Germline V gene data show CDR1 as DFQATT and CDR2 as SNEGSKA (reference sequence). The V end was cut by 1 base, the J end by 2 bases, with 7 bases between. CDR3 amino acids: CSARAPATDTQYF. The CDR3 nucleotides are TGCAGTGCTAGAGCACCAGCCACAGATACGCAGTATTTT.

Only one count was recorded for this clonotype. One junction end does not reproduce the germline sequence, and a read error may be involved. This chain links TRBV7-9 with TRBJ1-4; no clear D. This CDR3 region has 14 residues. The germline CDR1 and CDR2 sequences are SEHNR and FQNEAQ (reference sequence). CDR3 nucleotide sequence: TGTGCCAGCAGCTCCCAGCTATGGGATGAAACACTGTTTTTT. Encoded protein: CASSSQLWDETLFF. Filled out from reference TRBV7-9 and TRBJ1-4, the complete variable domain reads DTGVSQNPRHKITKRGQNVTFRCDPISEHNRLYWYRQTLGQGPEFLTYFQNEAQLEKSRLLSDRFSAERPKGSFSTLEIQRTEQGDSAMYLCASSSQLWDETLFFGSGTQLSVL.

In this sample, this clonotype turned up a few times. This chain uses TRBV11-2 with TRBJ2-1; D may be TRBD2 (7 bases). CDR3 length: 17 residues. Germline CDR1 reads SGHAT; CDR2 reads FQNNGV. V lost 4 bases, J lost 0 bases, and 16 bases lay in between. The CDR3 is CASSSNRGAPSYNEQFF. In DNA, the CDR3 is TGTGCCAGCAGCTCCAACCGGGGGGCCCCCTCCTACAATGAGCAGTTCTTC. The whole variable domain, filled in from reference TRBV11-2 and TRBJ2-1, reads EAGVAQSPRYKIIEKRQSVAFWCNPISGHATLYWYQQILGQGPKLLIQFQNNGVVDDSQLPKDRFSAERLKGVDSTLKIQPAKLEDSAVYLCASSSNRGAPSYNEQFFGPGTRLTVL.

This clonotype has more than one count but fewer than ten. CDR3 DNA: TGTGCCAGCAGTCTCCGACGGACAGGGAAGTTGGAGACCCAGTACTTC. This codes for CASSLRRTGKLETQYF. V usage is TRBV27 and J usage is TRBJ2-5; 8 bases are a match to TRBD1. The germline CDR1 and CDR2 sequences are MNHEY and SMNVEV (reference sequence). This CDR3 has 16 amino acids. J lost 5 bases, V lost 5 bases, and 13 bases had no gene match.

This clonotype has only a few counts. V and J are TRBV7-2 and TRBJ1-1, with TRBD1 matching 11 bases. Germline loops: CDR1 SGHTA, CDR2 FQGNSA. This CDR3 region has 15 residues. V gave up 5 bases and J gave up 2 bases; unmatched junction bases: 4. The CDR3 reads CASSRDRGSNTEAFF. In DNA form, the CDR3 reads TGTGCCAGCAGCCGGGACAGGGGGAGTAACACTGAAGCTTTCTTT.